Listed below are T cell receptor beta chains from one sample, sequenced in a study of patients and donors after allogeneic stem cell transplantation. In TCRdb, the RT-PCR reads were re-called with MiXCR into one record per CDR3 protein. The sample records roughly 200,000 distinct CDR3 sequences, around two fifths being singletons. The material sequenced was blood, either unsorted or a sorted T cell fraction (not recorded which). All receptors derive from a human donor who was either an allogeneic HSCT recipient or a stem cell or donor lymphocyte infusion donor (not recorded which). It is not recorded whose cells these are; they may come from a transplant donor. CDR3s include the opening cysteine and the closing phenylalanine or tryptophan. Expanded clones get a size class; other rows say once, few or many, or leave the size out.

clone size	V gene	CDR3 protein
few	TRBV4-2	CASSSPGQPNSPLHF
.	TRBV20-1	CSASPGINTEAFF
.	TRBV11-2	CASSVYGTQYF
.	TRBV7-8	CASSRGTGANTEAFF
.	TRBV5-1	CASSLGDRANTGELFF
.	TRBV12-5	CASGPQGGEDFYGYTF
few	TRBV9	CASSGGQGAAGNTIYF
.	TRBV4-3	CASSPDYQETQYF
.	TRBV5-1	CASSTGQENYGYTF
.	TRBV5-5	CASSLWTGGTEAFF
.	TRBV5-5	CASSLAPIPSGAFF
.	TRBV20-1	CSASEPTFYSYEQYF
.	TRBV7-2	CASSLGTGKNGSPLHF
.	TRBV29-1	CSAGFTGSNYGYTF
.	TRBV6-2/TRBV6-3	CASSHKRGMNTEAFF
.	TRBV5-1	CASSGRGNLRNGEQYF
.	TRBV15	CATSRGGQSYEQYF
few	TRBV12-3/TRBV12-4	CASSLRLPGNTIYF
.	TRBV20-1	CSGRNAHRAFF
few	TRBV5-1	CASKMTQGTEAFF
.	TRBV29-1	CSAPGTDNEKLFF
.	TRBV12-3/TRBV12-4	CASSLTGMQPLHF
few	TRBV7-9	CASSQATASYSTDTQYF
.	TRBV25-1	CASSEWGLEGSDYGYTF
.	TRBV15	CATSRDGGEKLFF
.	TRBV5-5	CASSSLDDTEAFF
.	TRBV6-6	CASSPGGQAAEAFF
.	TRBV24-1	CATSDRDRGEKLFF
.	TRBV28	CASSFVRLSNQPQHF
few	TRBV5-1	CASSLEGVEAFF
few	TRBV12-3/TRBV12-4	CASNYPPGQGGNTIYF
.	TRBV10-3	CAISGASGGYSSYNEQFF
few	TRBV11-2	CASSLARGQNSPLHF